Given below is one TCR beta chain in context. The antigen remains undetermined. These data originate in a study of OX40 agonist ivuxolimab in advanced cancers. About the research overall: In this cohort, patients received ivuxolimab, an agonistic anti-OX40 (CD134) antibody. A history of anti-PD-1, anti-PD-L1 or anti-CTLA-4 therapy was acceptable, and over 30% had some.

Profiling relied on immunoSEQ multiplex PCR, and the TCRdb table lists in-frame clones only, not all of them. The sample contains tens of thousands of clones, 80% to 90% of which appear only once. Findings of the study overall: Expanded clones were, on average, more numerous among CD8+ T cells than CD4+. There was clonal expansion of CD4+ and CD8+ blood T cells by week 6 at 0.1 to 3.0 mg/kg.

Source: CD4+ or CD8+ T cells sorted from blood, taken in a trial of the OX40 agonist ivuxolimab. This receptor was identified in an adult with an advanced solid tumor such as melanoma, head and neck, liver or kidney cancer.

DNA for the CDR3: TGTGCCACCGAGCGCGCGGGAGGAGGGGAGACCCAGTACTTC. It yields the protein CATERAGGGETQYF. This chain connects TRBV5-4 to TRBJ2-5, with 8 bases matching TRBD2. Germline V lookup: CDR1 SGHNT, CDR2 YYREEE (reference sequence). Trimming removed 9 bases from V and 5 bases from J; junction bases left unmatched: 12. This CDR3 contains 14 residues.